This section outlines one T cell receptor (beta chain) sequence together with its context. Antigen unknown. This record belongs to a study of cytomegalovirus exposure and HLA in healthy donors. Overall study: Among several hundred genotyped donors, about 85% fell in the Caucasian-associated ancestry cluster. Regarding the study as a whole: The listing of 150 or so TCR beta chains classed them as cytomegalovirus-associated.

The CDR3 spans 16 residues. Germline CDR1 reads SGHAT; CDR2 reads FQNNGV. With V trimmed by 5 bases and J by 2 bases, 9 bases remained unmatched. PCR involved 60 Vbeta and 13 Jbeta primers. Methods used by the authors: In a later analysis, the count reached approximately 80 million unique TCR beta chains, with 10 million to 14 million shared. The assay was immunoSEQ multiplex PCR, and TCRdb's table has in-frame clones only and misses some. The V and J calls and clone size are taken from that table; D and trimming were inferred from the DNA. The data show 150,000 or so clones, over 65% seen once. Whereas donors were nominally healthy upon sampling, unrecorded immune exposures were probable.

Sequencing was done on a sample of PBMCs. This sequence was found in a female donor in good health and CMV-seronegative. The chain carries TRBV11-2 and TRBJ2-7; 10 bases agree with TRBD2. CDR3 amino acids: CASSPGGSGGAYEQYF. The CDR3 DNA is TGTGCCAGCAGCCCGGGCGGGAGCGGGGGGGCCTACGAGCAGTACTTC.